This TCR beta chain was captured by sequencing in a study of patients and donors after allogeneic stem cell transplantation. The J segment lost 5 bases and the V segment lost 0 bases, leaving 2 bases of the junction unmatched. CDR3 length: 15 amino acids. In germline, CDR1 is SGHRS, CDR2 YFSETQ. In TCRdb, the RT-PCR reads were re-called with MiXCR into one record per CDR3 protein. The sample carries over 350,000 distinct CDR3 sequences, more than 15% recorded once. This clonotype was recorded at least ten times. The rearrangement uses TRBV5-1 and TRBJ2-2; TRBD2 agrees at 9 bases. This clonotype originated in a human donor who was either an allogeneic HSCT recipient or a stem cell or donor lymphocyte infusion donor (not recorded which). It is not recorded whose cells these are; they may come from a transplant donor. The sample comprised blood, either unsorted or a sorted T cell fraction (not recorded which). CDR3 sequence: CASSLVAGATGELFF. In nucleotides, the CDR3 is TGCGCCAGCAGCTTGGTAGCGGGAGCGACCGGGGAGCTGTTTTTT.